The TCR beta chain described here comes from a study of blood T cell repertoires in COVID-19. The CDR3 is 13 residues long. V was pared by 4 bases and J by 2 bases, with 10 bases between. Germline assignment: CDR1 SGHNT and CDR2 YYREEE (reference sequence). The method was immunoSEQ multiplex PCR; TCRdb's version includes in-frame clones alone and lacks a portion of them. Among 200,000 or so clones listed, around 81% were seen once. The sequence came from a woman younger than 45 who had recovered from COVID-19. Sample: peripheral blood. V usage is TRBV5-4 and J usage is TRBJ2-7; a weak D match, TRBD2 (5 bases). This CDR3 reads CASSPSGTYEQYF. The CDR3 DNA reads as TGTGCCAGCAGCCCATCCGGGACCTACGAGCAGTACTTC.